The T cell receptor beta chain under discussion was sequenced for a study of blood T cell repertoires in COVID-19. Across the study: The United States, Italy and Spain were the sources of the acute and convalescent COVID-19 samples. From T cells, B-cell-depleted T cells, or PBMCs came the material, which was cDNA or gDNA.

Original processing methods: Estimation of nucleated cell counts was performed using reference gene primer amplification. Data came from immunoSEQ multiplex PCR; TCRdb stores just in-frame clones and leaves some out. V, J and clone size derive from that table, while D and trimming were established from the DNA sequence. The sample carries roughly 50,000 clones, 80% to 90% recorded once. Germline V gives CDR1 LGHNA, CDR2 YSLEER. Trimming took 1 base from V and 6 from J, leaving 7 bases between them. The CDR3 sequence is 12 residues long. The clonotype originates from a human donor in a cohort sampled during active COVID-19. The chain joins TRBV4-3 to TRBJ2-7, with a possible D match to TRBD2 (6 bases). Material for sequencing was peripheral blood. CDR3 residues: CASSQGGAEQYF. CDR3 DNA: TGCGCCAGCAGCCAAGGCGGGGCCGAGCAGTACTTC.